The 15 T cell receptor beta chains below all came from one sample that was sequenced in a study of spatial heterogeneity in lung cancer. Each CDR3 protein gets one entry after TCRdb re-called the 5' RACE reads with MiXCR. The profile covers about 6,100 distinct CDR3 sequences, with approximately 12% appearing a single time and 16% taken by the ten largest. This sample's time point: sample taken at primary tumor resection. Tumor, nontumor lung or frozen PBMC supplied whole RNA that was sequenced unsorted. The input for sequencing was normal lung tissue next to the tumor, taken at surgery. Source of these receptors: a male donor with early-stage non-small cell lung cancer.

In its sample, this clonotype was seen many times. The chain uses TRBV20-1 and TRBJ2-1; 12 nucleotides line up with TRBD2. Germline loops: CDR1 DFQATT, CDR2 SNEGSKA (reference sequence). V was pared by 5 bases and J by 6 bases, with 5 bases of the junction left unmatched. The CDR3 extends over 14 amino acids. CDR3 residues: CSAGRTSGINEQFF. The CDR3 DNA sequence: TGCAGTGCTGGAAGGACTAGCGGGATCAATGAGCAGTTCTTC.

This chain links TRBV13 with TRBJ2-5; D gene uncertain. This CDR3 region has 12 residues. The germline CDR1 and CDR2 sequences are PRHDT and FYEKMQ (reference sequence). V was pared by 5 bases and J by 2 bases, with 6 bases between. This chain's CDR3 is CASSIAQETQYF. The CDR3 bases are TGTGCCAGCAGCATTGCACAAGAGACCCAGTACTTC.

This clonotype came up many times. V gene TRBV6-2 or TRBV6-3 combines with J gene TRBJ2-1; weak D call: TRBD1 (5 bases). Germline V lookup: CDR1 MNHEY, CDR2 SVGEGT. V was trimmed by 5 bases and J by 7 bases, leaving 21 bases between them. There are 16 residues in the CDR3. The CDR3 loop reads CASSRLPMAGWNEQFF. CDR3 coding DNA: TGTGCCAGCAGTCGCCTTCCCATGGCAGGGTGGAATGAGCAGTTCTTC.

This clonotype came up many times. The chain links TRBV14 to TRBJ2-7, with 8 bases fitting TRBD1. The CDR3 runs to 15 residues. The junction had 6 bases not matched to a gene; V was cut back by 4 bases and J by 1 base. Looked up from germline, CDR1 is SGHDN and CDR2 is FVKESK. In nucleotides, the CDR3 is TGTGCCAGCAGCCGAGGACAGGGACGTTCCTACGAGCAGTACTTC. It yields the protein CASSRGQGRSYEQYF.

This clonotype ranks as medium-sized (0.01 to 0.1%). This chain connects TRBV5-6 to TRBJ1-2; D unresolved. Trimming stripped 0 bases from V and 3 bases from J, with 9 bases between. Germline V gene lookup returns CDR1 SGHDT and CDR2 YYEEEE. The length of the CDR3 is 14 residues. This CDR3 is CASSLARNDYGYTF. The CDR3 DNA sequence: TGTGCCAGCAGCTTGGCCCGGAACGACTATGGCTACACCTTC. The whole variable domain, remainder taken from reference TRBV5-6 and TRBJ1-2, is DAGVTQSPTHLIKTRGQQVTLRCSPKSGHDTVSWYQQALGQGPQFIFQYYEEEERQRGNFPDRFSGHQFPNYSSELNVNALLLGDSALYLCASSLARNDYGYTFGSGTRLTVV.

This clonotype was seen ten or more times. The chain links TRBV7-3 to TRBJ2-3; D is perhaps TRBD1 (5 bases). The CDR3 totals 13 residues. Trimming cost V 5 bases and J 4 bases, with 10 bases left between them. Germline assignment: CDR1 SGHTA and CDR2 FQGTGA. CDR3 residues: CASSGRGPDTQYF. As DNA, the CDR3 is TGTGCCAGCAGCGGTAGGGGCCCAGATACGCAGTATTTT.

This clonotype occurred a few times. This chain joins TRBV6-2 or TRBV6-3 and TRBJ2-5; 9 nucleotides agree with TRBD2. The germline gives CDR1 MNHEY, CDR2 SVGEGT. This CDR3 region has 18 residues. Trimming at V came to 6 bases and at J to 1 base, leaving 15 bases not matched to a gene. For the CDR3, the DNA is TGTGCCAGCAGCCCTCTCTTCCATAGCGGGGGCCTCCAAGAGACCCAGTACTTC. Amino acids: CASSPLFHSGGLQETQYF.

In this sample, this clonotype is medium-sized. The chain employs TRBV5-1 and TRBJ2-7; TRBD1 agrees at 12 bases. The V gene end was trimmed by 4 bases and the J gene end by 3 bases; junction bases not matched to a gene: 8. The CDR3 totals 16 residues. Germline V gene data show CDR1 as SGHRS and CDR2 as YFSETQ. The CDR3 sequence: CASSPGTGGFFYEQYF. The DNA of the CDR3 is TGCGCCAGCAGCCCGGGGACAGGGGGCTTTTTCTACGAGCAGTACTTC. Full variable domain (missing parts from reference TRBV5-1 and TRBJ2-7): KAGVTQTPRYLIKTRGQQVTLSCSPISGHRSVSWYQQTPGQGLQFLFEYFSETQRNKGNFPGRFSGRQFSNSRSEMNVSTLELGDSALYLCASSPGTGGFFYEQYFGPGTRLTVT.

CDR3 in DNA: TGTGCCAGCTCCTTGTTAGCGGGGGCAGATACGCAGTATTTT. Protein product: CASSLLAGADTQYF. The chain links TRBV12-3 or TRBV12-4 to TRBJ2-3; TRBD2 matches at 9 bases. J was trimmed by 4 bases and V by 8 bases; bases with no gene match: 7. The CDR3 contains 14 residues.

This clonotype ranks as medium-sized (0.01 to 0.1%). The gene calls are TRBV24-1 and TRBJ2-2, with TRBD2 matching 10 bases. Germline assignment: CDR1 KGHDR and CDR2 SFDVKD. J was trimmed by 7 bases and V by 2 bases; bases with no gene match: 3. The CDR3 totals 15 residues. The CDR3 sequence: CATSDSSGSIGELFF. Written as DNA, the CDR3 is TGTGCCACCAGTGATTCTAGCGGGAGTATCGGGGAGCTGTTTTTT.

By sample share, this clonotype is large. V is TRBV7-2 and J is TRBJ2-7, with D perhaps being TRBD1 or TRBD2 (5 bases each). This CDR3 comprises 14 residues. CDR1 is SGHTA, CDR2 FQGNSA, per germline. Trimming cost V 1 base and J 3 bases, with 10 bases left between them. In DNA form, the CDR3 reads TGTGCCAGCAGCTTAGGGGGGACCCGCTACGAGCAGTACTTC. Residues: CASSLGGTRYEQYF.

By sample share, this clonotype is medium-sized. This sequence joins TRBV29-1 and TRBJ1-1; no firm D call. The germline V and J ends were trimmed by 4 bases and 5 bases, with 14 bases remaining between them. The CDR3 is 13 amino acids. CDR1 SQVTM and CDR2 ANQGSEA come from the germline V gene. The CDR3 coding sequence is TGCAGCGTTGTGAAAGGGAGTGGGACTGAAGCTTTCTTT. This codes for CSVVKGSGTEAFF. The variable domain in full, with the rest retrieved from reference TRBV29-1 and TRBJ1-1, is SAVISQKPSRDICQRGTSLTIQCQVDSQVTMMFWYRQQPGQSLTLIATANQGSEATYESGFVIDKFPISRPNLTFSTLTVSNMSPEDSSIYLCSVVKGSGTEAFFGQGTRLTVV.

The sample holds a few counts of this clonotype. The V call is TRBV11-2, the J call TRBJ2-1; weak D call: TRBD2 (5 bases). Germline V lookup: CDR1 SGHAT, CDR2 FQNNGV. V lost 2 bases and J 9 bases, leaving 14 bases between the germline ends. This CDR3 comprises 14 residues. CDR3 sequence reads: CASSLLGSASEQFF. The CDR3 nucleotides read TGTGCCAGCAGCTTACTGGGTAGCGCAAGTGAGCAGTTCTTC.

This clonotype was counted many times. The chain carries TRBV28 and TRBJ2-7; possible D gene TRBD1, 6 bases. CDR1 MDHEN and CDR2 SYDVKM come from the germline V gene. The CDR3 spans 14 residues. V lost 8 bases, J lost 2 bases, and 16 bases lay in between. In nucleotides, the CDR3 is TGTGCCAGCGAGAGGGGACATAACGCCTACGAGCAGTACTTC. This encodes CASERGHNAYEQYF.

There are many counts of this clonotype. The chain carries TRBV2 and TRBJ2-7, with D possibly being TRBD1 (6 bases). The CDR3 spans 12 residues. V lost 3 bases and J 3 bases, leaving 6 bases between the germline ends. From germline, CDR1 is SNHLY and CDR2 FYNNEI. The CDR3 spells CASSDRGYEQYF. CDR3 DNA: TGTGCCAGCAGTGACAGGGGCTACGAGCAGTACTTC. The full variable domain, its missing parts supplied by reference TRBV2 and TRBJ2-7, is EPEVTQTPSHQVTQMGQEVILRCVPISNHLYFYWYRQILGQKVEFLVSFYNNEISEKSEIFDDQFSVERPDGSNFTLKIRSTKLEDSAMYFCASSDRGYEQYFGPGTRLTVT.